This TCR beta chain was identified in a study of T cells of healthy individuals (dated by TCRdb to between 2017 and 2018). Reading from cysteine to phenylalanine, the CDR3 counts 11 amino acids. Only the CDR3 DNA stays, 33 bases, in frame from base 1. Trimming costs V 5 bases and J 3 bases, and their ends lie 5 bases apart. From the germline V gene, CDR1 is MNHNS and CDR2 is SASEGT. This clonotype was counted at least ten times. Its antigen remains unidentified. Base qualities are not provided; no much larger clone lies one nucleotide away. Libraries were constructed by 5' RACE. The run used an Illumina MiSeq. TCRdb passed the public sequencing reads through fastp at Q25 and MiXCR, retaining productive beta sequences. Each entry is one CDR3 protein sequence, shown with its most common DNA and genes. For this sample there are 35,000 to 45,000 distinct CDR3 sequences; around 4.5% appear just once. The ten most abundant clones make up about 9% of the sample.

The sequence derives from a human donor in good health. The chain couples TRBV6-1 to TRBJ2-7; too little of a D gene remains to name it. In nucleotides, the sequence is TGTGCCAGCAGTCCCCACTACGAGCAGTACTTC. Translation gives CASSPHYEQYF.